This T cell receptor (beta chain) was sequenced in a study of early T cells in non-severe SARS-CoV-2 infection. Researchers attached unique molecular identifiers to individual cDNA molecules. Using its own MiXCR run on the 5' RACE reads, TCRdb lists one record per CDR3 protein. The data show about 60,000 distinct CDR3 sequences, roughly 12% seen once. This clonotype was seen more than once but under ten times. Sequencing was performed on whole blood. The origin of this receptor is an adult who was a healthcare worker with PCR-confirmed SARS-CoV-2 infection or an uninfected control (not recorded which).

The chain's CDR3 is CASSPTGLYEQYF. CDR3 DNA sequence: TGTGCCAGCAGCCCGACAGGGCTCTACGAGCAGTACTTC. This rearrangement joins TRBV12-3 or TRBV12-4 to TRBJ2-7; 7 nucleotides align to TRBD1. This CDR3 is 13 amino acids long. The V gene end was trimmed by 6 bases and the J gene end by 3 bases; junction bases not matched to a gene: 5.